These 14 T cell receptor beta chains originate from one sample sequenced in a study of Ad26.COV2.S vaccination and SARS-CoV-2 variants (dated by TCRdb to 2020 to 2022). The sample's treatment or condition, from its label and the paper: roughly 19 received Ad26.COV2.S at low or high dose, single or two shots; roughly five received placebo; per-sample allocation not given. For vaccine and placebo recipients, repertoires were sequenced using samples collected on day 63 after the first injection. The method behind the library was the immunoSEQ multiplex PCR assay. TCRdb holds this immuneACCESS table with in-frame rearrangements only. Some clones are missing; in checked studies, unresolved V genes explain under half, and the rest has no known cause. The sample table lists some 250,000 clones, roughly 90% of them with a count of one. The ten largest clones add up to around 10% of the sample. The material sequenced was peripheral blood, taken in a trial of Ad26.COV2.S vaccine versus placebo. All receptors derive from a person aged 18-60 years who received the Ad26.COV2.S COVID-19 vaccine or a placebo.

The chain is built from TRBV28 and TRBJ1-4, with 7 bases matching TRBD1. Trimming removed 3 bases from V and 5 bases from J; junction bases left unmatched: 15. This CDR3 comprises 18 residues. Germline V gene sequence: CDR1 MDHEN, CDR2 SYDVKM. The CDR3 nucleotides are TGTGCCAGCAGTTTTTTGGCTGCGGAGGGACAGCAAAATGAAAAACTGTTTTTT. This sequence encodes CASSFLAAEGQQNEKLFF.

J is TRBJ2-1 and V is TRBV7-2; 9 bases map to TRBD2. From germline, CDR1 is SGHTA and CDR2 FQGNSA. Trimming took 2 bases from V and 0 from J; bases not matched to a gene: 11. The CDR3 length is 19 residues. The CDR3 sequence: CASSLRGRGGKNSYNEQFF. CDR3 coding DNA: TGTGCCAGCAGCTTACGTGGGCGGGGGGGTAAGAACTCCTACAATGAGCAGTTCTTC.

The chain is built from TRBV27 and TRBJ1-3; D is uncertain. V lost 5 bases and J lost 5, with 10 bases in between. The CDR3 covers 13 residues. Per the germline V gene, CDR1 is MNHEY and CDR2 is SMNVEV (reference sequence). CDR3 nucleotide sequence: TGTGCCAGCAGTACCTCTTTGCGAAACACCATATATTTT. Translating it yields CASSTSLRNTIYF.

The chain recombines TRBV7-8 with TRBJ2-2; 8 nucleotides agree with TRBD1. The CDR3 length is 16 residues. V shed 5 bases and J 3 bases; nucleotides not matched to a gene: 8. Germline V gene sequence: CDR1 SGHVS, CDR2 FQNEAQ. DNA of the CDR3: TGTGCCAGCAGCGCCCTATCGGACAGGGACACCGGGGAGCTGTTTTTT. The encoded protein is CASSALSDRDTGELFF.

A few counts support this clone. The rearrangement joins TRBV6-4 to TRBJ2-6; tentatively, D is TRBD1 (7 bases). V lost 4 bases and J lost 0, with 10 bases in between. The length of the CDR3 is 16 residues. CDR1 is MRHNA and CDR2 is SNTAGT in the germline V gene. The DNA for the CDR3 is TGTGCCAGCAGTGCCCAGGGGGGCTCTGGGGCCAACGTCCTGACTTTC. Translating gives CASSAQGGSGANVLTF.

This chain links TRBV4-1 with TRBJ2-7; TRBD1 matches 9 bases. Germline trimming cut 1 base from V and 5 bases from J; bases unmatched to any gene: 9. The CDR3 runs to 16 residues. Per germline, CDR1 MGHRA and CDR2 YSYEKL. CDR3 DNA: TGCGCCAGCAGCCAAGGTGGGGACAGGGTGGACCACGAGCAGTACTTC. It codes for CASSQGGDRVDHEQYF.

The V call is TRBV7-2, the J call TRBJ2-3, with 8 bases identical to TRBD2. Germline V gene sequence: CDR1 SGHTA, CDR2 FQGNSA. V dropped 8 bases and J dropped 5; count of bases not matched to a gene: 6. CDR3 length: 13 amino acids. The DNA for the CDR3 is TGTGCCAGCGCGGCAAGCGGGGGAGATACGCAGTATTTT. As protein: CASAASGGDTQYF.

The V gene is TRBV29-1, the J gene TRBJ2-1, with D possibly matching TRBD2 (5 bases). The CDR3 loop spans 15 amino acids. The germline CDR1 and CDR2 sequences are SQVTM and ANQGSEA. With 3 bases removed from V and 2 bases from J, the gap between germline ends came to 14 bases. CDR3 DNA: TGCAGCGTTGACCCCGGGAAGGGCCCCTACAATGAGCAGTTCTTC. Its protein product is CSVDPGKGPYNEQFF.

This chain connects TRBV5-1 to TRBJ2-3; TRBD2 matches 7 bases. This CDR3 is 15 amino acids long. V gave up 1 base and J gave up 5 bases; unmatched junction bases: 7. Germline assignment: CDR1 SGHRS and CDR2 YFSETQ. This chain's CDR3 is CASSLWEGPLDTQYF. The CDR3 DNA reads as TGCGCCAGCAGCTTGTGGGAGGGGCCCTTAGATACGCAGTATTTT.

J is TRBJ2-4 and V is TRBV6-2 or TRBV6-3, with D unresolved. This CDR3 is 16 amino acids long. Germline V lookup: CDR1 MNHEY, CDR2 SVGEGT. V lost 4 bases and J 0 bases, leaving 13 bases between the germline ends. CDR3 bases: TGTGCCAGCAGTTCGGGTCCGACGGTAGCCAAAAACATTCAGTACTTC. This sequence encodes CASSSGPTVAKNIQYF.

This chain connects TRBV7-8 to TRBJ2-1, with TRBD2 matching 13 bases. The V and J ends lost 5 bases and 3 bases, in that order; junction bases with no gene match: 7. From germline, CDR1 is SGHVS and CDR2 FQNEAQ. This CDR3 is 17 amino acids long. CDR3 DNA sequence: TGTGCCAGCAGCACGGGGACTAGCGGGGCCCTCTACAATGAGCAGTTCTTC. Amino acid sequence: CASSTGTSGALYNEQFF. The variable domain in full, completed from reference TRBV7-8 and TRBJ2-1, reads GAGVSQSPRYKVAKRGQDVALRCDPISGHVSLFWYQQALGQGPEFLTYFQNEAQLDKSGLPSDRFFAERPEGSVSTLKIQRTQQEDSAVYLCASSTGTSGALYNEQFFGPGTRLTVL.

V usage is TRBV4-1 and J usage is TRBJ2-7; D gene ambiguous. V lost 1 base to trimming and J lost 7 bases, with 14 bases between them. This CDR3 comprises 14 residues. CDR1 is MGHRA and CDR2 is YSYEKL in the germline V gene. CDR3 nucleotide sequence: TGCGCCAGCAGCCAAGCGGAGACGTACATGGAGCAGTACTTC. This translates into CASSQAETYMEQYF.

As for this clone: Within the sample, other DNA sequences also encode this same CDR3. V and J are TRBV6-2 or TRBV6-3 and TRBJ1-5, with TRBD1 matching over 9 bases. The trim removed 5 bases at V and 2 bases at J, leaving 1 base unmatched. This CDR3 region has 14 residues. CDR1 is MNHEY, CDR2 SVGEGT, per germline. CDR3 DNA sequence: TGTGCCAGCAGTCGACAGGGGGGCAATCAGCCCCAGCATTTT. It encodes CASSRQGGNQPQHF.

The rearrangement joins TRBV24-1 to TRBJ2-4, with a tentative D call TRBD1 (6 bases). The CDR3 is 12 residues long. The V gene lost 9 bases and the J gene lost 1 base, with 6 bases spanning the gap. CDR1 and CDR2 from the germline V gene are KGHDR and SFDVKD. CDR3 nucleotides: TGTGCCACCCAGGGGGCCAAAAACATTCAGTACTTC. Its translation is CATQGAKNIQYF.